Below, 3 T cell receptor beta chains from the same sample are listed, as sequenced in a study of cytotoxic CD8 clonotypes in ibrutinib-treated CLL. Sequenced by immunoSEQ multiplex PCR; TCRdb stores in-frame clones only, minus some. The sample has some 200,000 clones; 60% to 80% are singletons. Here the sequenced sample was PBMCs, taken after 12 months of ibrutinib treatment. The receptors come from a human donor with chronic lymphocytic leukemia.

This chain uses TRBV4-1 with TRBJ1-1, with D unclear. With 4 bases removed from V and 0 bases from J, the gap between germline ends came to 18 bases. Germline CDR1 and CDR2: MGHRA and YSYEKL. The CDR3 runs to 17 residues. CDR3 sequence: CASSLSGRAAMNTEAFF. The CDR3 DNA follows: TGCGCCAGCAGCCTATCAGGCCGGGCAGCAATGAACACTGAAGCTTTCTTT.

Only one count was recorded for this clone. The V call is TRBV4-2, the J call TRBJ2-2; TRBD2 agrees at 8 bases. This CDR3 has 15 residues. V lost 5 bases to trimming and J lost 4 bases; unmatched junction nucleotides: 6. CDR1 LGHNA and CDR2 YNFKEQ come from the germline V gene. CDR3 bases: TGTGCCAGCAGCTTCGGGACTAGGGGCACCGGGGAGCTGTTTTTT. It yields the protein CASSFGTRGTGELFF.

V is TRBV29-1 and J is TRBJ1-1; TRBD1 aligns across 7 bases. The junction had 6 bases not matched to a gene; V was cut back by 8 bases and J by 3 bases. The CDR3 covers 12 residues. The germline gives CDR1 SQVTM, CDR2 ANQGSEA. CDR3 in DNA: TGCAGCATCACAGGGGATTACACTGAAGCTTTCTTT. Its translation: CSITGDYTEAFF. Supplemented by reference TRBV29-1 and TRBJ1-1, the full variable domain reads SAVISQKPSRDICQRGTSLTIQCQVDSQVTMMFWYRQQPGQSLTLIATANQGSEATYESGFVIDKFPISRPNLTFSTLTVSNMSPEDSSIYLCSITGDYTEAFFGQGTRLTVV.